The entry below gives a single T cell receptor beta chain sequence along with its context. The data were taken from a study of blood T cell repertoires in COVID-19. CDR3 length: 15 residues. Germline CDR1 is SGHNT and CDR2 is YYREEE (reference sequence). Germline trimming cut 0 bases from V and 7 bases from J; bases unmatched to any gene: 5. Participants were aged roughly 18 to 90 years, lived in about 26 US areas, and enrolled virtually. The data were produced by immunoSEQ multiplex PCR, yet TCRdb's version contains in-frame clones alone and is incomplete. The sample comprises about 400,000 clones, 88% of which are singletons, and 2% to 2.5% rests with the top ten.

The chain couples TRBV5-4 to TRBJ2-4, with 9 positions matching TRBD1. Sequenced: PBMCs or T cells enriched from blood (not recorded which). The receptor was derived from a woman in her thirties or forties with acute COVID-19. Written as DNA, the CDR3 is TGTGCCAGCAGCTTGGGGGGACAGGGTGTGAACATTCAGTACTTC. Encoded protein: CASSLGGQGVNIQYF. Complete variable domain (other parts from reference TRBV5-4 and TRBJ2-4): ETGVTQSPTHLIKTRGQQVTLRCSSQSGHNTVSWYQQALGQGPQFIFQYYREEENGRGNFPPRFSGLQFPNYSSELNVNALELDDSALYLCASSLGGQGVNIQYFGAGTRLSVL.